What follows describes a single T cell receptor beta chain. Naivety among CD8 cells was defined by CD45RO negativity and positive CCR7 selection, thereby excluding terminally differentiated effector memory CD45RA+ cells. The table came from immunoSEQ multiplex PCR; TCRdb's copy has only in-frame clones and leaves some out. The sample has around 1.9 million clones; 85% to 95% are singletons. This CDR3 contains 16 residues. J was trimmed by 3 bases and V by 2 bases; bases with no gene match: 8. The germline V gene has CDR1 SGHNT and CDR2 YYREEE (reference sequence). This sample stems from a study of shared clonotypes between healthy human individuals.

The chain couples TRBV5-4 to TRBJ2-3, with TRBD2 matching 8 bases. The sequencing input was naive CD8+ T cells from PBMCs. This TCR derives from a man aged 18-30 years in good health. Some clones in this sample may be carry-over from other donors' samples. The CDR3 spells CASSFGREGLTDTQYF. The CDR3 region has the DNA TGTGCCAGCAGCTTCGGACGGGAGGGCCTAACAGATACGCAGTATTTT.